The 3 T cell receptor beta chains presented below share a single source sample, sequenced in a study of identical twins. TCRdb independently ran MiXCR on the 5' RACE reads; one entry per CDR3 protein. Of about 550,000 distinct CDR3 sequences in the sample, around 22% were seen once. The data were also submitted as part of a second study, on yellow fever vaccine responses in identical twins.

The specimen sequenced was CD4+ T cells sorted from blood. Every receptor here comes from a woman younger than 35 in good health.

This clonotype has just a few counts. The chain carries TRBV20-1 and TRBJ2-7; D is unclear. Trimming removed 1 base at V and 4 bases at J, with 8 bases between. The CDR3 extends over 12 amino acids. From germline, CDR1 is DFQATT and CDR2 SNEGSKA (reference sequence). For the CDR3, the DNA is TGCAGTGCTAGAGTTGGGCAGTACGAGCAGTACGTC. Protein: CSARVGQYEQYV.

This clonotype occurred a few times. The CDR3 reads CASRGTGGSPLHF. In DNA form, the CDR3 reads TGTGCCAGCAGGGGCACAGGCGGCTCACCCCTCCACTTT. The rearrangement joins TRBV6-1 to TRBJ1-6; possible D gene TRBD1, 5 bases. Between the trimmed V and J ends, which lost 6 bases and 10 bases, there was a span of 13 bases. Per germline, CDR1 MNHNS and CDR2 SASEGT. The CDR3 is made up of 13 amino acids.

At least ten counts were recorded for this clonotype. The rearrangement joins TRBV12-3 or TRBV12-4 to TRBJ2-1; tentative D call: TRBD2 (5 bases). The CDR3 runs to 11 residues. Trimming took off 8 bases at V and 7 bases at J, with 9 bases between the two ends. CDR3: CASGLANEQFF. DNA for the CDR3: TGTGCCAGCGGCCTAGCTAATGAGCAGTTCTTC.